This TCR beta chain stems from a study of quantifying T cell responses using KT2 cells. Study-wide context: RNA was reverse transcribed with TCR alpha and beta constant-region primers. Whole-study results and caveats: Even the lowest spike-in, about one KT2 cell per 100,000 PBMC, yielded detectable KT2 sequences. KT2 sequence counts showed saturation when very many KT2 cells were spiked in.

Known numbers of the T cell clone KT2 were added to PBMC. Concerning this clonotype: Its antigen is currently unknown.

A single-stranded UMI oligo with SP2 sequence was ligated to cDNA 3' ends. First-round PCR used 4 to 5 cycles and beta primers RC1.1 and RC1.2 covering TRBC1 and TRBC2. Each CDR3 protein is one row after TCRdb ran MiXCR on the UMI-ligation and nested PCR reads. The sample lists over 55,000 distinct CDR3 sequences, 10% to 15% seen once, with about 9.7% in the top ten. The length of the CDR3 is 15 residues. V lost 4 bases to trimming and J lost 4 bases; unmatched junction nucleotides: 6. The chain combines TRBV12-3 or TRBV12-4 with TRBJ2-1, with 8 bases fitting TRBD1. The sequenced material came from PBMCs spiked with cells of the T cell clone KT2. The sequence was obtained from a human donor. The DNA for the CDR3 is TGTGCCAGCAGTTCGAGACAGGGGAAGTACAATGAGCAGTTCTTC. Amino acids: CASSSRQGKYNEQFF.